This T cell receptor beta chain was sequenced in a study of identical twins. Findings and limits, study-wide: Abundant cord blood beta clonotypes carried fewer insertions; memory repertoires showed none.

The table lists this clonotype with many counts. What it recognizes is unknown. Everyone who gave samples was a healthy Caucasian. Trimming took off 4 bases at V and 1 base at J, with 13 bases between the two ends. The CDR3 is 15 amino acids. The germline CDR1 and CDR2 sequences are LNHNV and YYDKDF (reference sequence). TCRdb used MiXCR to reprocess the 5' RACE reads, holding one entry per CDR3 protein. The sample has 200,000 to 250,000 distinct CDR3 sequences, roughly 13% seen once. These records were also assigned to another study, of yellow fever vaccine responses in identical twins.

This receptor was obtained from a woman between 18 and 30 years old in good health. The rearrangement links TRBV15 to TRBJ1-1; no reliable D call. The specimen sequenced was memory (CD45RO+) T cells sorted from blood. The CDR3 sequence: CATSNRWEKNTEAFF. Here the CDR3 DNA reads TGTGCCACCAGCAACAGATGGGAGAAGAACACTGAAGCTTTCTTT.